Included here is one TCR beta chain sequence, with context. These data belong to a study of blood T cell repertoires in COVID-19. Study in general: Both acute and convalescent COVID-19 samples were obtained from the United States, Italy and Spain.

CDR3 length: 15 amino acids. Germline V lookup: CDR1 MNHEY, CDR2 SMNVEV (reference sequence). J was trimmed by 6 bases and V by 3 bases; bases with no gene match: 3. Per the original data handling: Amplification from reference gene primers served as the basis for estimated nucleated cell counts. Profiling relied on immunoSEQ multiplex PCR, and the TCRdb table lists in-frame clones only, not all of them. V, J and clone size are taken as reported in that table, and D and trimming were inferred from the DNA itself. The table lists about 44,000 clones, 82% of them singletons. The receptor was derived from a woman in her 70s with acute or convalescent COVID-19. The specimen was peripheral blood. This rearrangement joins TRBV27 to TRBJ2-2; 11 nucleotides line up with TRBD2. The CDR3 reads CASSFSGRASGELFF. The CDR3 coding sequence is TGTGCCAGCAGTTTTAGCGGGAGGGCCTCCGGGGAGCTGTTTTTT.